Each of the 12 T cell receptor beta chains below was sequenced from the same sample in a study of OX40 agonist ivuxolimab in advanced cancers. Profiling relied on immunoSEQ multiplex PCR, and the TCRdb table lists in-frame clones only, not all of them. The sample records 94,000 or so clones, approximately 84% being singletons. The sample in question was CD4+ or CD8+ T cells sorted from blood, obtained in a trial of the OX40 agonist ivuxolimab. All receptors derive from an adult with an advanced solid tumor such as melanoma, head and neck, liver or kidney cancer.

The chain combines TRBV5-1 with TRBJ1-5, with 12 bases aligning to TRBD1. Unmatched junction bases numbered 12, after V lost 2 bases and J lost 6 bases. Germline assignment: CDR1 SGHRS and CDR2 YFSETQ. The CDR3 sequence is 18 residues long. The CDR3 here is CASSLTPGQGASTQPQHF. CDR3 coding DNA: TGCGCCAGCAGCTTAACACCGGGACAGGGGGCATCCACTCAGCCCCAGCATTTT.

The rearrangement links TRBV2 to TRBJ2-7; D unresolved. Trimming stripped 7 bases from V and 7 bases from J, with 23 bases between. The CDR3 runs to 15 residues. CDR1 is SNHLY, CDR2 FYNNEI, per germline. CDR3: CASKVGRSSYGEQYF. CDR3 DNA sequence: TGTGCCAGCAAGGTGGGCAGATCCTCCTACGGGGAGCAGTACTTC. The complete variable domain, with remaining parts taken from reference TRBV2 and TRBJ2-7, reads EPEVTQTPSHQVTQMGQEVILRCVPISNHLYFYWYRQILGQKVEFLVSFYNNEISEKSEIFDDQFSVERPDGSNFTLKIRSTKLEDSAMYFCASKVGRSSYGEQYFGPGTRLTVT.

The CDR3 bases are TGTGCCAGCAGCCCCAGGTTGGGACAGGTGGGTGGCTACACCTTC. Amino acids: CASSPRLGQVGGYTF. The chain links TRBV9 to TRBJ1-2; TRBD1 aligns across 8 bases. CDR3 length: 15 amino acids. V dropped 4 bases and J dropped 7; count of bases not matched to a gene: 12. Germline CDR1 and CDR2: SGDLS and YYNGEE.

The rearrangement links TRBV27 to TRBJ2-7; possible D gene TRBD2, 7 bases. The ends were cut back, 3 bases at V and 4 bases at J, with 19 bases in the middle. CDR3 length equals 16 residues. CDR1 and CDR2 (germline): MNHEY, SMNVEV (reference sequence). CDR3 sequence reads: CASSFEGGGGKYEQYF. CDR3 DNA sequence: TGTGCCAGCAGTTTTGAGGGGGGAGGGGGGAAATACGAGCAGTACTTC.

V usage is TRBV15 and J usage is TRBJ1-5; TRBD1 agrees at 8 bases. The CDR3 contains 20 residues. Trimming took 0 bases from V and 0 from J; bases not matched to a gene: 13. Per the germline V gene, CDR1 is LNHNV and CDR2 is YYDKDF (reference sequence). CDR3 sequence: CATSRDRFTGGSYSNQPQHF. The CDR3 DNA reads as TGTGCCACCAGCAGAGATCGGTTTACAGGGGGAAGTTATAGCAATCAGCCCCAGCATTTT. Based on the CDR3 plus reference TRBV15 and TRBJ1-5, the full variable domain is DAMVIQNPRYQVTQFGKPVTLSCSQTLNHNVMYWYQQKSSQAPKLLFHYYDKDFNNEADTPDNFQSRRPNTSFCFLDIRSPGLGDTAMYLCATSRDRFTGGSYSNQPQHFGDGTRLSIL.

This sequence joins TRBV5-1 and TRBJ2-7; D unclear. This CDR3 region has 15 residues. CDR1 SGHRS and CDR2 YFSETQ come from the germline V gene. Trimming removed 3 bases from V and 3 bases from J, with 16 bases in between. Here the CDR3 reads CASSSSDGTLYEQYF. The CDR3 DNA is TGCGCCAGCAGCTCCTCCGACGGTACCCTCTACGAGCAGTACTTC.

This chain links TRBV5-1 with TRBJ2-2, with 9 positions matching TRBD2. This CDR3 has 16 amino acids. The germline V gene encodes CDR1 SGHRS and CDR2 YFSETQ. Unmatched junction bases numbered 4, after V lost 2 bases and J lost 2 bases. CDR3 DNA sequence: TGCGCCAGCAGCTTAGGACTAGCGAGTAACACCGGGGAGCTGTTTTTT. Its protein product is CASSLGLASNTGELFF.

The rearrangement uses TRBV6-5 and TRBJ1-3; a weak D match, TRBD1 (5 bases). The germline V gene has CDR1 MNHEY and CDR2 SVGAGI. The ends were cut back, 5 bases at V and 2 bases at J, with 13 bases in the middle. The CDR3 contains 15 residues. The CDR3 loop reads CASSGTARTGNTIYF. The DNA for the CDR3 is TGTGCCAGCAGTGGGACCGCCAGGACTGGAAACACCATATATTTT.

Details on this clone: One end of the junction fails to match germline, which may point to a read error. The chain combines TRBV6-5 with TRBJ1-2; D perhaps matches TRBD1 (5 bases). Germline V gene lookup returns CDR1 MNHEY and CDR2 SVGAGI. The CDR3 length is 15 residues. The CDR3 bases are TGTGCCAGCGGTTACTCATTGGGGGAGGGCTATGGCTACACCTTC. This sequence encodes CASGYSLGEGYGYTF.

The chain employs TRBV6-1 and TRBJ1-5, with D possibly being TRBD1 (5 bases). Germline V CDR1 and CDR2: MNHNS, SASEGT. The CDR3 totals 14 residues. The V end lost 4 bases, the J end lost 6 bases, and 13 bases lay between the germline ends. The CDR3 region has the DNA TGTGCCAGCAGTGGATATAGGGACGGTCAGCCCCAGCATTTT. Translating it yields CASSGYRDGQPQHF.

V gene TRBV28 combines with J gene TRBJ2-7, with D perhaps matching TRBD1 (6 bases). V was cut by 3 bases and J by 2 bases, with 14 bases left in between. The CDR3 extends over 15 amino acids. The germline V gene has CDR1 MDHEN and CDR2 SYDVKM. CDR3 sequence reads: CASSLGAGAPYEQYF. The DNA of the CDR3 is TGTGCCAGCAGTTTGGGGGCAGGGGCGCCCTACGAGCAGTACTTC.

There are a few counts of this clone. V and J are TRBV7-2 and TRBJ2-1; 7 bases fit TRBD2. Germline V gene sequence: CDR1 SGHTA, CDR2 FQGNSA. Trimming cost V 4 bases and J 6 bases; bases outside gene matches: 12. The CDR3 has 16 amino acids. In nucleotides, the CDR3 is TGTGCCAGCAGCTCCCCGGGAGCGGGGCTAGTCAATGAGCAGTTCTTC. Translated, it gives CASSSPGAGLVNEQFF.